The rows below give T cell receptor beta chains drawn from one sample of a study of beta chain features in type 1 diabetes. Profiled with immunoSEQ multiplex PCR; TCRdb holds only in-frame clones, not every one. Among over 700,000 clones listed, 15% to 20% were seen once. Source material: naive CD4+ T cells from blood. These receptors all stem from a woman between 18 and 29 years old in good health. CDR3s include the opening cysteine and the closing phenylalanine or tryptophan. A D gene is named only where the DNA matches it firmly. Only part of the rows carry a size: once, few, many, or a class if the clone is expanded.

J gene,D gene,V gene,clone size,CDR3 DNA,CDR3 protein
TRBJ2-1,TRBD2,TRBV14,many,TGTGCCAGCAGTCCCACAGCGGGATCTGAGCAGTTCTTC,CASSPTAGSEQFF
TRBJ2-7,NA,TRBV2,NA,TGTGCCAGCAGTCCTAGCCCAAGGGGCGAGCAGTACTTC,CASSPSPRGEQYF
TRBJ2-5,TRBD1,TRBV28,few,TGTGCCAGCAGGACACAGGGGTGGGAGACCCAGTACTTC,CASRTQGWETQYF
TRBJ2-1,NA,TRBV9,few,TGTGCCAGCAGCGTTCGACAGACCAATGAGCAGTTCTTC,CASSVRQTNEQFF
TRBJ2-4,NA,TRBV2,NA,TGTGCCAGCAGTCCTCGGGCCAACGCCATTCAGTACTTC,CASSPRANAIQYF
TRBJ2-7,TRBD1,TRBV5-1,few,TGCGCCAGCAGCTTAACCCTTACCGGGACAGGGGGTAACGAGCAGTACTTC,CASSLTLTGTGGNEQYF
TRBJ1-1,NA,TRBV19,NA,TGTGCCAGTAAGGTGACAGGAACGAACACTGAAGCTTTCTTT,CASKVTGTNTEAFF
TRBJ1-4,NA,TRBV5-4,few,TGTGCCAGCACAAATGGGGGGGTGGATGAAAAACTGTTTTTT,CASTNGGVDEKLFF
TRBJ2-1,NA,TRBV10-3,many,TGTGCCATCAGTGTGGGCGGCAATGAGCAGTTCTTC,CAISVGGNEQFF
TRBJ2-7,NA,TRBV6-6,once,TGTGCCAGCACTGGGGAGGGACAGGACACCTACGAGCAGTACTTC,CASTGEGQDTYEQYF
TRBJ1-2,TRBD1,TRBV7-2,NA,TGTGCCAGCAGCCCAGGACAGGGCGGATATGGCTACACCTTC,CASSPGQGGYGYTF
TRBJ2-1,NA,TRBV5-1,few,TGCGCCAGCAGCTTGGGACAGAGCTCCTACAATGAGCAGTTCTTC,CASSLGQSSYNEQFF
TRBJ2-7,NA,TRBV6-5,NA,TGTGCCAGCAGTTACTCGACGGGTCTCTACGAGCAGTACTTC,CASSYSTGLYEQYF
TRBJ1-1,NA,TRBV7-3,NA,TGTGCCAGCAGCCCCCGAGAGAACACTGAAGCTTTCTTT,CASSPRENTEAFF
TRBJ2-5,TRBD1,TRBV28,NA,TGTGCCAGCAGTTTATTAGGGGACAGCCAAGAGACCCAGTACTTC,CASSLLGDSQETQYF
TRBJ1-1,TRBD1,TRBV5-1,few,TGCGCCAGCAGCTTGTCAGGGGGGACTGAAGCTTTCTTT,CASSLSGGTEAFF
TRBJ2-4,TRBD1,TRBV7-2,few,TGTGCCAGCAGCTTACCCGGGACAGTAAACATTCAGTACTTC,CASSLPGTVNIQYF
TRBJ2-5,NA,TRBV7-3,NA,TGTGCCAGCAGCTTTGGCCAGGAGGAGACCCAGTACTTC,CASSFGQEETQYF
TRBJ2-1,NA,TRBV28,NA,TGTGCCAGCATGATATGGGGTGGCAATGAGCAGTTCTTC,CASMIWGGNEQFF
TRBJ1-1,NA,TRBV7-2,NA,TGTGCCAGCAGCTTATTTGCGGTCGCTGAAGCTTTCTTT,CASSLFAVAEAFF
TRBJ2-3,NA,TRBV6-5,NA,TGTGCCAGCAACCCGGGACACCGGACAGATACGCAGTATTTT,CASNPGHRTDTQYF
TRBJ2-2,TRBD2,TRBV27,few,TGTGCCAGCAGTCCCTTAGCGGGAGGCCGAACCGGGGAGCTGTTTTTT,CASSPLAGGRTGELFF
TRBJ2-7,TRBD1,TRBV18,NA,TGTGCCAGCTCACAGGGACAGGGGTTCTCCTACGAGCAGTACTTC,CASSQGQGFSYEQYF
TRBJ1-5,NA,TRBV4-1,NA,TGCGCCAGCAGCCAAGTGGGGGGTCAGCCCCAGCATTTT,CASSQVGGQPQHF
TRBJ2-5,NA,TRBV9,few,TGTGCCAGCAGCCCTCGCTTGAGGGAGACCCAGTACTTC,CASSPRLRETQYF
TRBJ2-2,NA,TRBV5-5,few,TGTGCCAGCAGCCCTCACACCGGGGAGCTGTTTTTT,CASSPHTGELFF
TRBJ2-1,NA,TRBV7-8,NA,TGTGCCAGCAGCTTATCGTCGGCCTACAATGAGCAGTTCTTC,CASSLSSAYNEQFF
TRBJ2-1,NA,TRBV9,NA,TGTGCCAGCAGCGTAGCTGCCCACCTTGGGGTAGCGGCCAACAATGAGCAGTTCTTC,CASSVAAHLGVAANNEQFF
TRBJ1-2,TRBD1,TRBV6-6,few,TGTGCCAGCAGTTACGTCGGACAGGGAAACTATGGCTACACCTTC,CASSYVGQGNYGYTF
TRBJ1-1,TRBD1,TRBV27,NA,TGTGCCAGCCAGCGGACAGGGGGTGATACGTCAATGAACACTGAAGCTTTCTTT,CASQRTGGDTSMNTEAFF
TRBJ1-5,NA,TRBV7-9,few,TGTGCCAGCAGCGTCGGAGGAGGTCACAATCAGCCCCAGCATTTT,CASSVGGGHNQPQHF
TRBJ2-2,NA,TRBV5-1,NA,TGCGCCAGCAGCTTGGCCATTGAGCTCGGGGAGCTGTTTTTT,CASSLAIELGELFF
TRBJ2-5,NA,TRBV29-1,few,TGCAGCGTCACAGGGTTCCCGCAAGAGACCCAGTACTTC,CSVTGFPQETQYF
TRBJ2-1,NA,TRBV7-9,few,TGTGCCAGCAGCTTACGGACTAACTCCTACAATGAGCAGTTCTTC,CASSLRTNSYNEQFF
TRBJ1-5,TRBD1,TRBV7-8,few,TGTGCCAGCAGCTTAGATCCAGGGGGCTCGAATCAGCCCCAGCATTTT,CASSLDPGGSNQPQHF
TRBJ2-6,NA,TRBV2,few,TGTGCCAGCAGCCACCCCCCGGTGGCTGGGGCCAACGTCCTGACTTTC,CASSHPPVAGANVLTF
TRBJ2-7,NA,TRBV7-2,many,TGTGCCAGCAGCCCACTCGCAGGGCAGTACTTC,CASSPLAGQYF
TRBJ1-4,NA,TRBV9,few,TGTGCCAGCAGCGTAGTGGCGGACAGTGAAAAACTGTTTTTT,CASSVVADSEKLFF